The clone carrying this TCR beta chain was recorded a few times. The CDR3 runs 15 residues. Unmatched junction bases numbered 14, after V lost 9 bases and J lost 5 bases. Germline CDR1 reads LNHDA; CDR2 reads SQIVND (reference sequence). The data stem from a study of blood T cell repertoires in COVID-19. The data were produced by immunoSEQ multiplex PCR, yet TCRdb's version contains in-frame clones alone and is incomplete. The sample carries some 460,000 clones, 75% to 90% recorded once. The chain links TRBV19 to TRBJ1-2; 8 nucleotides line up with TRBD1. The clonotype was recovered from a woman between 18 and 29 years old who had recovered from COVID-19. Specimen: PBMCs or T cells enriched from blood (not recorded which). The CDR3 coding sequence is TGTGCCAGCGATCCCCAGGGGCGACAGGGGTATGGCTACACCTTC. Residues: CASDPQGRQGYGYTF. The whole variable domain, remainder taken from reference TRBV19 and TRBJ1-2, is DGGITQSPKYLFRKEGQNVTLSCEQNLNHDAMYWYRQDPGQGLRLIYYSQIVNDFQKGDIAEGYSVSREKKESFPLTVTSAQKNPTAFYLCASDPQGRQGYGYTFGSGTRLTVV.